Shown below are 32 T cell receptor beta chains from a single sample sequenced in a study of a mutant IDH1 vaccine in newly diagnosed glioma (dated by TCRdb to the early 2020s). Per the publication, the time point label means: week 23, last vaccination. A 20-mer mutant IDH1 peptide at 300 micrograms in Montanide made up each vaccine dose, which was injected subcutaneously together with topical imiquimod. The library was prepared using the immunoSEQ multiplex PCR assay. The clones in this table, taken by TCRdb from immuneACCESS, are in-frame only. Not every clone is retained; where verified, under half of the shortfall comes from an unresolved V gene, and the cause of the rest is unknown. This sample comprises some 42,000 clones, about 75% of them detected only once. In total, the top ten clones hold 5.3% of the sample. The antigens these receptors bind are not known. The sequences come from PBMCs, collected from a glioma patient whose treatment included an IDH1 peptide vaccine. All receptors come from a man in his fifties or sixties with glioma.

A few counts support this clone. The chain carries TRBV25-1 and TRBJ1-1, with D tentatively TRBD1 (5 bases). CDR3 length: 14 amino acids. Germline lookup yields CDR1 MGHDK and CDR2 SYGVNS. The V end lost 6 bases, the J end lost 3 bases, and 14 bases lay between the germline ends. This CDR3 reads CASRAGNLDTEAFF. The DNA of the CDR3 is TGTGCCAGCAGAGCAGGGAATCTTGACACTGAAGCTTTCTTT.

This sequence joins TRBV29-1 and TRBJ1-5; the D gene is possibly TRBD1 (6 bases). V was pared by 0 bases and J by 7 bases, with 13 bases between. CDR1 is SQVTM, CDR2 ANQGSEA, per germline. The CDR3 contains 14 residues. CDR3 bases: TGCAGCGTTGAAGATCTAAGGGGGGGCCAGCCCCAGCATTTT. It encodes CSVEDLRGGQPQHF.

A few counts support this clone. The J gene is TRBJ1-2, the V gene TRBV2; 8 nucleotides line up with TRBD1. CDR3 size: 16 residues. Germline V gene lookup returns CDR1 SNHLY and CDR2 FYNNEI. J lost 3 bases, V lost 6 bases, and 12 bases had no gene match. As DNA, the CDR3 is TGTGCCAGCAGCGACTCCCGGGACAGGATCTACTATGGCTACACCTTC. This codes for CASSDSRDRIYYGYTF.

This sequence joins TRBV6-6 and TRBJ2-7, with D unresolved. Trimming removed 7 bases at V and 5 bases at J, with 18 bases between. CDR1 and CDR2 from the germline V gene are MNHNY and SVGAGI (reference sequence). The CDR3 runs to 14 residues. The CDR3: CASTSPLGGHEQYF. CDR3 DNA: TGTGCCAGCACTTCCCCCCTCGGCGGACACGAGCAGTACTTC.

By share of the sample, this clone is medium-sized. This rearrangement joins TRBV9 to TRBJ1-3; no definite D call. The CDR3 is made up of 14 amino acids. Trimming removed 4 bases from V and 0 bases from J, with 8 bases in between. Germline values: CDR1 SGDLS, CDR2 YYNGEE. As DNA, the CDR3 is TGTGCCAGCAGCCCCTGGGACTCTGGAAACACCATATATTTT. Translating gives CASSPWDSGNTIYF.

A single count supports this clone. The genes are TRBV27 and TRBJ1-1, with D unclear. Per the germline V gene, CDR1 is MNHEY and CDR2 is SMNVEV (reference sequence). This CDR3 is built from 14 residues. With 0 bases removed from V and 4 bases from J, the gap between germline ends came to 9 bases. The CDR3 sequence: CASSLSPLSTEAFF. For the CDR3, the DNA is TGTGCCAGCAGTTTATCGCCCCTCAGCACTGAAGCTTTCTTT.

V usage is TRBV19 and J usage is TRBJ1-6, with D possibly being TRBD1 (5 bases). Germline V gene data show CDR1 as LNHDA and CDR2 as SQIVND (reference sequence). The CDR3 runs 15 residues. V lost 7 bases, J lost 7 bases, and 17 bases lay in between. CDR3 nucleotides: TGTGCCAGTATGGGACCGACAGCCCTCAATTCACCCCTCCACTTT. Translation gives CASMGPTALNSPLHF.

J is TRBJ1-1 and V is TRBV6-5, with TRBD1 identical over 7 bases. After removal of 2 bases from V and 0 bases from J, the junction contained 6 bases not matched to a gene. This CDR3 has 16 amino acids. Germline CDR1 reads MNHEY; CDR2 reads SVGAGI. The CDR3 DNA sequence: TGTGCCAGCAGTTACAGGGATCAGGGGGTGAACACTGAAGCTTTCTTT. Its translation: CASSYRDQGVNTEAFF.

V gene TRBV5-6 combines with J gene TRBJ1-2, with TRBD1 as a possible D gene (5 bases). CDR1 and CDR2 from the germline V gene are SGHDT and YYEEEE. The CDR3 consists of 14 residues. V lost 6 bases to trimming and J lost 0 bases, with 12 bases between them. Here the CDR3 DNA reads TGTGCCAGCACCTGGGGGGGTCCTAACTATGGCTACACCTTC. Its translation is CASTWGGPNYGYTF. Together with reference TRBV5-6 and TRBJ1-2, the CDR3 gives the full variable domain: DAGVTQSPTHLIKTRGQQVTLRCSPKSGHDTVSWYQQALGQGPQFIFQYYEEEERQRGNFPDRFSGHQFPNYSSELNVNALLLGDSALYLCASTWGGPNYGYTFGSGTRLTVV.

The chain combines TRBV30 with TRBJ2-7, with D possibly matching TRBD1 (6 bases). The CDR3 consists of 14 residues. V was cut by 5 bases and J by 2 bases, with 16 bases left in between. CDR1 GTSNPN and CDR2 SVGIG come from the germline V gene (reference sequence). The CDR3 region is CAWGGSRGTYEQYF. Written as DNA, the CDR3 is TGTGCCTGGGGGGGCAGCAGGGGCACCTACGAGCAGTACTTC.

The gene calls are TRBV6-5 and TRBJ2-7, with 7 positions matching TRBD2. The J segment lost 1 base and the V segment lost 2 bases, leaving 2 bases of the junction unmatched. This CDR3 spans 14 amino acids. Looked up from germline, CDR1 is MNHEY and CDR2 is SVGAGI. The CDR3 loop is CASSYSGDSYEQYF. The CDR3, as DNA: TGTGCCAGCAGTTACAGCGGGGATTCCTACGAGCAGTACTTC.

The chain uses TRBV4-3 and TRBJ2-7; 8 bases map to TRBD1. J gave up 3 bases and V 4 bases, and 5 bases lay outside the gene matches. Germline V gene sequence: CDR1 LGHNA, CDR2 YSLEER. This CDR3 has 14 amino acids. The CDR3 here is CASSPYRGDYEQYF. The CDR3 nucleotides read TGCGCCAGCAGCCCTTACAGGGGGGACTACGAGCAGTACTTC.

This clone showed up just a few times. The V and J genes are TRBV9 and TRBJ2-1; 9 nucleotides agree with TRBD2. The CDR3 is made up of 16 amino acids. The V segment lost 0 bases and the J segment 10 bases; nucleotides outside the gene matches: 11. The germline V gene has CDR1 SGDLS and CDR2 YYNGEE. The CDR3 is CASSVDSGGSFREQFF. In nucleotides, the CDR3 is TGTGCCAGCAGCGTAGACAGCGGGGGGTCCTTTAGAGAGCAGTTCTTC.

The chain employs TRBV5-4 and TRBJ2-3; TRBD2 agrees at 11 bases. CDR3 length: 15 residues. The V segment lost 4 bases and the J segment 6 bases; nucleotides outside the gene matches: 7. Germline CDR1 is SGHNT and CDR2 is YYREEE (reference sequence). CDR3 amino acids: CASSPTSGGIDTQYF. The CDR3 nucleotides read TGTGCCAGCAGCCCTACTAGCGGGGGTATCGATACGCAGTATTTT.

The chain is built from TRBV10-3 and TRBJ2-7, with TRBD1 as a possible D gene (7 bases). The V gene's germline CDR1 is ENHRY and CDR2 SYGVKD. The ends were cut back, 0 bases at V and 5 bases at J, with 14 bases in the middle. This CDR3 contains 15 residues. CDR3 sequence reads: CAISESRQGLHEQYF. In DNA form, the CDR3 reads TGTGCCATCAGTGAGTCCAGACAGGGACTTCACGAGCAGTACTTC.

This chain links TRBV10-1 with TRBJ2-2; 10 nucleotides line up with TRBD2. V lost 10 bases, J lost 7 bases, and 15 bases stayed unmatched. Per the germline V gene, CDR1 is WNHNN and CDR2 is SYGVQD (reference sequence). The length of the CDR3 is 16 residues. The CDR3 DNA sequence: TGCGCCAACTATAATCAGCGGGGGGGCGGTAACGGGGAGCTGTTTTTT. Translating gives CANYNQRGGGNGELFF.

This clone was detected once. The chain couples TRBV5-1 to TRBJ2-7; 9 bases map to TRBD2. Germline V gene data show CDR1 as SGHRS and CDR2 as YFSETQ. The CDR3 spans 18 residues. J gave up 2 bases and V 2 bases, and 14 bases lay outside the gene matches. The CDR3 here is CASSLSVPGSGGTYEQYF. CDR3 sequence (DNA): TGCGCCAGCAGCTTATCCGTGCCGGGTAGCGGGGGAACCTACGAGCAGTACTTC.

This clone counts as medium-sized. This chain joins TRBV10-3 and TRBJ1-1; 7 nucleotides line up with TRBD1. Per germline, CDR1 ENHRY and CDR2 SYGVKD. This CDR3 comprises 14 residues. Unmatched junction bases numbered 4, after V lost 5 bases and J lost 1 base. The CDR3 DNA sequence: TGTGCCATCAGTCAACAGGGGAGGAACACTGAAGCTTTCTTT. This codes for CAISQQGRNTEAFF.

J is TRBJ1-1 and V is TRBV29-1; tentatively, D is TRBD1 (5 bases). Trimming shortened V by 7 bases and J by 0 bases, and 12 bases separated the two germline ends. Germline V CDR1 and CDR2: SQVTM, ANQGSEA. CDR3 length equals 13 residues. CDR3 coding DNA: TGCAGCGCGAGGGACGTTTTGAACACTGAAGCTTTCTTT. Protein product: CSARDVLNTEAFF. Full variable domain (remainder filled in from reference TRBV29-1 and TRBJ1-1): SAVISQKPSRDICQRGTSLTIQCQVDSQVTMMFWYRQQPGQSLTLIATANQGSEATYESGFVIDKFPISRPNLTFSTLTVSNMSPEDSSIYLCSARDVLNTEAFFGQGTRLTVV.

The V and J genes are TRBV5-1 and TRBJ1-4, with TRBD1 as a possible D gene (6 bases). Trimming left V 2 bases short and J 0 bases short, with 11 bases between. The CDR3 extends over 16 amino acids. Germline V gene sequence: CDR1 SGHRS, CDR2 YFSETQ. This chain's CDR3 is CASSFPGQPTNEKLFF. The CDR3 bases are TGCGCCAGCAGCTTCCCGGGACAACCAACTAATGAAAAACTGTTTTTT.

The V call is TRBV19, the J call TRBJ1-5; possibly TRBD1 for D (5 bases). This CDR3 is 14 amino acids long. From germline, CDR1 is LNHDA and CDR2 SQIVND (reference sequence). V was pared by 4 bases and J by 8 bases, with 15 bases between. CDR3 DNA: TGTGCCAGTAGTACCCCGGCGGGGGTCAAGCCCCAGCATTTT. It encodes CASSTPAGVKPQHF.

A single count supports this clone. The CDR3 bases are TGTGCCATCTTCGACGGAAATGAAGCTTTCTTT. This encodes CAIFDGNEAFF. The chain combines TRBV19 with TRBJ1-1; D gene ambiguous. Germline-derived CDR1 and CDR2 are LNHDA and SQIVND (reference sequence). The CDR3 is made up of 11 amino acids. The ends were cut back, 10 bases at V and 7 bases at J, with 13 bases in the middle.

The rearrangement links TRBV5-4 to TRBJ2-2, with D perhaps matching TRBD1 (6 bases). V lost 5 bases to trimming and J lost 1 base, with 12 bases between them. Germline-derived CDR1 and CDR2 are SGHNT and YYREEE (reference sequence). The CDR3 is 15 residues long. CDR3 sequence reads: CASRPDSRNTGELFF. The CDR3 nucleotides are TGTGCCAGCAGACCGGACAGCCGGAACACCGGGGAGCTGTTTTTT.

V is TRBV19 and J is TRBJ1-1, with TRBD1 identical over 9 bases. The J segment lost 3 bases and the V segment lost 6 bases, leaving 5 bases of the junction unmatched. Per germline, CDR1 LNHDA and CDR2 SQIVND (reference sequence). The CDR3 length is 14 residues. CDR3 DNA: TGTGCCAGTAGGACGACAGGGGGGGACACTGAAGCTTTCTTT. Amino acid sequence: CASRTTGGDTEAFF.

This clone was seen just once. The gene calls are TRBV9 and TRBJ1-4; 8 bases map to TRBD1. There are 16 residues in the CDR3. The germline gives CDR1 SGDLS, CDR2 YYNGEE. Trimming cost V 4 bases and J 8 bases; bases outside gene matches: 13. The chain's CDR3 is CASSLGQGRFGEKLFF. The DNA for the CDR3 is TGTGCCAGCAGCCTAGGACAGGGTAGATTTGGCGAAAAACTGTTTTTT.

The chain recombines TRBV19 with TRBJ1-1, with D tentatively TRBD1 (6 bases). Looked up from germline, CDR1 is LNHDA and CDR2 is SQIVND (reference sequence). Trimming pared 2 bases from V and 6 bases from J, leaving 10 bases between. The CDR3 has 13 residues. CDR3 amino acids: CASSISRTAEAFF. CDR3 coding DNA: TGTGCCAGTAGTATATCCCGGACAGCTGAAGCTTTCTTT.

The V call is TRBV30, the J call TRBJ2-7, with D perhaps given as TRBD1 or TRBD2 (6 bases each). With 0 bases removed from V and 1 base from J, the gap between germline ends came to 25 bases. Germline lookup yields CDR1 GTSNPN and CDR2 SVGIG (reference sequence). The CDR3 has 19 residues. The DNA of the CDR3 is TGTGCCTGGAGTGTTCCCCATCCTCGGCCGGGGGCGGAATCCTACGAGCAGTACTTC. This translates into CAWSVPHPRPGAESYEQYF.

The rearrangement links TRBV28 to TRBJ1-1; the D is unclear. Per the germline V gene, CDR1 is MDHEN and CDR2 is SYDVKM. CDR3 size: 12 residues. V was cut by 5 bases and J by 11 bases, with 15 bases left in between. The CDR3 sequence: CASSPPFLEAFF. CDR3 nucleotides: TGTGCCAGCAGTCCCCCGTTTCTAGAGGCTTTCTTT.

The genes are TRBV5-4 and TRBJ2-7; the D call may be TRBD1 or TRBD2 (5 bases each). The germline CDR1 and CDR2 sequences are SGHNT and YYREEE (reference sequence). Trimming stripped 4 bases from V and 2 bases from J, with 16 bases between. The CDR3 length is 15 residues. The CDR3 bases are TGTGCCAGCAGCCTTCCTAATAGAGGGGCCTACGAGCAGTACTTC. Encoded protein: CASSLPNRGAYEQYF.

Only a few counts were recorded for this clone. The V call is TRBV27, the J call TRBJ2-1, with TRBD2 identical over 9 bases. The V and J ends lost 8 bases and 5 bases, in that order; junction bases with no gene match: 7. Germline-derived CDR1 and CDR2 are MNHEY and SMNVEV (reference sequence). The length of the CDR3 is 14 residues. CDR3 sequence: CASLSGGSDNEQFF. CDR3 nucleotides: TGTGCCAGCCTGAGCGGGGGGTCGGACAATGAGCAGTTCTTC.

The chain recombines TRBV7-3 with TRBJ1-1; 8 nucleotides align to TRBD1. CDR1 and CDR2 (germline): SGHTA, FQGTGA. The V and J ends lost 6 bases and 2 bases, in that order; junction bases with no gene match: 2. The CDR3 totals 13 residues. CDR3 region: CASSQGANTEAFF. The CDR3 bases are TGTGCCAGCAGTCAGGGGGCCAACACTGAAGCTTTCTTT.

This clone has a handful of counts. The CDR3 DNA sequence: TGTGCCTCGGGGCAGAACACTGAAGCTTTCTTT. It specifies CASGQNTEAFF. V usage is TRBV6-5 and J usage is TRBJ1-1; maybe TRBD1 (5 bases). Germline V gene lookup returns CDR1 MNHEY and CDR2 SVGAGI. The CDR3 loop spans 11 amino acids. V shed 11 bases and J shed 1 base, with 8 bases lying between them.